A single sample gave rise to the 25 T cell receptor beta chains below, sequenced in a study of CXCR3-negative and CXCR3-positive naive CD8 T cells (dated by TCRdb to the late 2010s). Overall study outcomes, separate from this receptor: TRB CDR3s from CXCR3-positive naive cells showed higher hydrophobicity (lower Kidera factor 4), lower energy, and higher strength and volume indices than CXCR3-negative naive cells.

Data came from a NextSeq 550. The Human TCR Profiling Kit (MiLaboratory) was used to prepare UMI-labeled 5' RACE TRB cDNA libraries. TCRdb reprocessed the reads; each CDR3 protein sequence makes one entry, and DNA is unavailable. The sample's table lists a count of about 120,000 distinct CDR3 sequences. 0.36% of the sample lies in the top ten. Their antigens remain unidentified. The source material was naive CXCR3+ CD8+ T cells from blood. The sample's cell subset or site label, in plain terms: CD45RO-CCR7+CD27+CD95- naive CD8+ T cells expressing CXCR3 (TNR3+). All receptors derive from a human donor in good health. Some clones in this sample may be carry-over from other donors' samples.

J is TRBJ2-7 and V is TRBV21-1; TCRdb's D call of TRBD1 is untestable without DNA. TRBV21-1 has pseudogene status. This CDR3 is built from 15 residues. CDR3 amino acids: CASSILIGTNYEQYF.

The genes are TRBV13 and TRBJ1-1; the D call from TCRdb, TRBD1, cannot be confirmed without DNA. The CDR3 has 17 amino acids. Germline values: CDR1 PRHDT, CDR2 FYEKMQ (reference sequence). The CDR3 region is CASSARTGGVRGSEAFF.

V and J are TRBV7-3 and TRBJ2-2. The CDR3 runs 14 residues. CDR1 and CDR2 from the germline V gene are SGHTA and FQGTGA. The CDR3 here is CASSSGTNTGELFF.

The CDR3 region is CASSMTGAYEQYF. The V gene is TRBV12-3 or TRBV12-4, the J gene TRBJ2-7; the TRBD1 assignment by TCRdb is unverifiable without DNA. The CDR3 is made up of 13 amino acids.

This chain uses TRBV14 with TRBJ1-2. This CDR3 is 16 amino acids long. CDR1 and CDR2 (germline): SGHDN, FVKESK. The CDR3 region is CASSLGPDVPNYGYTF.

The chain links TRBV29-1 to TRBJ2-1; the D gene TCRdb calls, TRBD2, cannot be checked with no DNA. Germline CDR1 SQVTM, CDR2 ANQGSEA. The CDR3 is 16 residues long. This CDR3 reads CSVVASGGASYNEQFF.

This chain joins TRBV2 and TRBJ2-1; absent DNA, TCRdb's TRBD1 call cannot be checked. From germline, CDR1 is SNHLY and CDR2 FYNNEI. The CDR3 consists of 17 residues. The CDR3 loop is CASSEQGRALSYNEQFF.

Here the CDR3 reads CASRGGSYNEQFF. The chain couples TRBV12-3 or TRBV12-4 to TRBJ2-1; with no DNA, the TCRdb D assignment of TRBD2 cannot be verified. The CDR3 totals 13 residues.

The gene calls are TRBV7-9 and TRBJ2-2. This CDR3 has 14 residues. Germline CDR1 reads SEHNR; CDR2 reads FQNEAQ (reference sequence). The CDR3 protein is CASSFDTNTGELFF. Supplemented by reference TRBV7-9 and TRBJ2-2, the full variable domain reads DTGVSQNPRHKITKRGQNVTFRCDPISEHNRLYWYRQTLGQGPEFLTYFQNEAQLEKSRLLSDRFSAERPKGSFSTLEIQRTEQGDSAMYLCASSFDTNTGELFFGEGSRLTVL.

This sequence joins TRBV5-6 and TRBJ2-7; TCRdb selects TRBD1, and the lack of DNA leaves this call unchecked. CDR3 length: 15 residues. CDR1 SGHDT and CDR2 YYEEEE come from the germline V gene. The CDR3 is CASSPGMGLGQEQYF.

The genes are TRBV12-3 or TRBV12-4 and TRBJ2-5; TCRdb's D call of TRBD2 is untestable without DNA. This CDR3 region has 13 residues. CDR3 in amino acids: CASSSGVQETQYF.

The chain combines TRBV4-3 with TRBJ2-7; TCRdb gives TRBD1 as the D gene, but with no DNA this cannot be confirmed. This CDR3 is built from 14 residues. From germline, CDR1 is LGHNA and CDR2 YSLEER. CDR3 in amino acids: CASSPGLHSYELYF.

The gene calls are TRBV20-1 and TRBJ2-7; lacking DNA, the TRBD1 call made by TCRdb goes unchecked. CDR3 length: 14 amino acids. The germline V gene has CDR1 DFQATT and CDR2 SNEGSKA (reference sequence). CDR3 protein: CSARPGQPSYEQYF.

The rearrangement joins TRBV28 to TRBJ2-1; TCRdb's D call, TRBD1, is unchecked because there is no DNA. The CDR3 runs to 11 residues. Germline V gene sequence: CDR1 MDHEN, CDR2 SYDVKM. This CDR3 reads CASSHDRGQFF.

V gene TRBV5-5 combines with J gene TRBJ2-7. In germline, CDR1 is SGHKS, CDR2 YYEKEE (reference sequence). The CDR3 consists of 15 residues. The CDR3 sequence is CASSFGVLGSYEQYF.

The chain combines TRBV20-1 with TRBJ2-1; the TCRdb call, TRBD1, lacks DNA for checking. The CDR3 extends over 15 amino acids. Germline CDR1 DFQATT, CDR2 SNEGSKA (reference sequence). The CDR3 spells CSARRDESSYNEQFF.

The J gene is TRBJ2-5, the V gene TRBV10-3; TCRdb's assignment of TRBD2 cannot be checked, as there is no DNA. Germline V CDR1 and CDR2: ENHRY, SYGVKD. This CDR3 is built from 14 residues. The CDR3 loop reads CATGLAGNQETQYF.

This chain connects TRBV28 to TRBJ2-7; no DNA is available, so the TRBD1 call from TCRdb remains unchecked. This CDR3 spans 15 amino acids. The V gene's germline CDR1 is MDHEN and CDR2 SYDVKM. CDR3 sequence: CASSLYPGQGYEQYF.

The chain is built from TRBV12-3 or TRBV12-4 and TRBJ1-5. This CDR3 region has 15 residues. The CDR3 is CASSFSGNSNQPQHF.

The chain combines TRBV29-1 with TRBJ2-1. From germline, CDR1 is SQVTM and CDR2 ANQGSEA. CDR3 size: 14 residues. The CDR3: CSAKRVTLSDEQFF.

The chain is built from TRBV29-1 and TRBJ2-1; TCRdb selects TRBD1, and the lack of DNA leaves this call unchecked. The CDR3 consists of 15 residues. CDR1 is SQVTM and CDR2 is ANQGSEA in the germline V gene. The CDR3 sequence is CSAGPQDVLSNEQFF.

The chain joins TRBV12-3 or TRBV12-4 to TRBJ2-7; lacking DNA, the TRBD1 call made by TCRdb goes unchecked. This CDR3 has 15 residues. CDR3 residues: CASSSPSSGAYEQYF.

The CDR3 region is CASSLVQSLNNEQFF. The gene calls are TRBV12-3 or TRBV12-4 and TRBJ2-1. The CDR3 extends over 15 amino acids.

The V call is TRBV5-1, the J call TRBJ2-3; TCRdb reports TRBD1, a call that lacks DNA to check it against. Germline assignment: CDR1 SGHRS and CDR2 YFSETQ. The CDR3 sequence is 17 residues long. The chain's CDR3 is CASSLAWARERADTQYF.

The V and J genes are TRBV3-1 and TRBJ2-7. This CDR3 comprises 13 residues. Germline values: CDR1 LGHDT, CDR2 YNNKEL (reference sequence). CDR3 residues: CASSQVESYEQYF.